The 8 T cell receptor beta chains below come from one sample, sequenced in a study of cytomegalovirus exposure and HLA in healthy donors. Vbeta (60) and Jbeta (13) primers were used in the PCR. Here immunoSEQ multiplex PCR was the method, and the copy in TCRdb shows in-frame clones only, minus some. The profile shows some 200,000 clones, about four fifths of them singletons. Sequenced input: PBMCs. These receptor sequences come from a female donor in good health and CMV-seronegative.

The chain links TRBV19 to TRBJ1-1, with D tentatively TRBD1 (6 bases). Per the germline V gene, CDR1 is LNHDA and CDR2 is SQIVND (reference sequence). This CDR3 has 15 amino acids. Trimming removed 5 bases from V and 0 bases from J, with 13 bases in between. In DNA, the CDR3 is TGTGCCAGTAGTGTTACAGGGATCATGAACACTGAAGCTTTCTTT. This sequence encodes CASSVTGIMNTEAFF.

The rearrangement links TRBV13 to TRBJ2-7; TRBD2 matches 7 bases. The V segment lost 7 bases and the J segment 2 bases; nucleotides outside the gene matches: 8. The CDR3 totals 14 residues. Germline V gene lookup returns CDR1 PRHDT and CDR2 FYEKMQ (reference sequence). The CDR3 protein is CASTLRTRPYEQYF. CDR3 DNA sequence: TGTGCCAGCACCCTCCGGACTAGGCCCTACGAGCAGTACTTC.

The V call is TRBV7-8, the J call TRBJ1-6; maybe TRBD1 (6 bases). V lost 5 bases to trimming and J lost 14 bases, with 13 bases between them. CDR3 size: 12 residues. Germline values: CDR1 SGHVS, CDR2 FQNEAQ. This CDR3 is CASSPGGGALHF. The CDR3 region has the DNA TGTGCCAGCAGCCCAGGAGGGGGGGCCCTCCACTTT.

The V gene is TRBV7-6, the J gene TRBJ2-7; TRBD1 matches 8 bases. Trimming took 5 bases from V and 1 from J; bases not matched to a gene: 7. Germline V gene data show CDR1 as SGHVS and CDR2 as FNYEAQ. CDR3 length: 15 residues. The CDR3 DNA follows: TGTGCCAGCAGCCCCCCGGGACAGGTGTCCTACGAGCAGTACTTC. Translated: CASSPPGQVSYEQYF.

The chain joins TRBV6-5 to TRBJ2-1; possibly TRBD1 for D (6 bases). CDR1 is MNHEY, CDR2 SVGAGI, per germline. Trimming removed 0 bases at V and 7 bases at J, with 7 bases between. The CDR3 runs 13 residues. This chain's CDR3 is CASSYSRGNEQFF. The CDR3 coding sequence is TGTGCCAGCAGTTACTCGAGGGGGAATGAGCAGTTCTTC.

The CDR3 DNA reads TGTGCCAGCAGCCCGGGATTAACCTACGAGCAGTACTTC. Its translation: CASSPGLTYEQYF. The rearrangement links TRBV5-6 to TRBJ2-7; perhaps TRBD2 as D (5 bases). The V gene lost 4 bases and the J gene lost 2 bases, with 10 bases spanning the gap. Germline CDR1 is SGHDT and CDR2 is YYEEEE. The length of the CDR3 is 13 residues.

This rearrangement joins TRBV5-4 to TRBJ2-2, with D maybe TRBD1 (5 bases). The CDR3 consists of 15 residues. Germline loops: CDR1 SGHNT, CDR2 YYREEE (reference sequence). Trimming took 0 bases from V and 5 from J, leaving 11 bases between them. The CDR3 here is CASSLARVKTGELFF. CDR3 nucleotide sequence: TGTGCCAGCAGCTTGGCCAGGGTAAAAACCGGGGAGCTGTTTTTT.

V is TRBV28 and J is TRBJ1-2; no clear D gene. Trimming cost V 6 bases and J 0 bases, with 14 bases left between them. The CDR3 runs 15 residues. CDR1 and CDR2 (germline): MDHEN, SYDVKM. The CDR3 bases are TGTGCCAGCAGCCCAGCCACAGCCACTAACTATGGCTACACCTTC. Translated: CASSPATATNYGYTF.